This is a list of T cell receptor beta chains from one sample in a study of blood T cell repertoires in COVID-19. Assay used: immunoSEQ multiplex PCR; TCRdb lists only in-frame clones, some missing. The table has around 340,000 clones, approximately 82% seen once; the top ten hold almost 3%. Sample: peripheral blood. These receptors came from a young man with active or convalescent COVID-19. The CDR3 runs from the conserved cysteine through the conserved F or W. The order of the fields is clone size, D gene, V gene, CDR3 protein. D genes are given only for firm matches. Clone size is stated in some rows and not others, as once, few, many or a class when expanded.

- | - | TRBV27 | CASRGNEKLFF
few | - | TRBV4-2 | CASSQDNRSNEKLFF
- | - | TRBV30 | CAWSDGGSEQFF
- | TRBD1 | TRBV28 | CASSSSGGVTYGYTF
- | TRBD2 | TRBV10-3 | CAIQREERRELFF
- | - | TRBV18 | CASSRLAGNYGYTF
- | TRBD2 | TRBV6-2/TRBV6-3 | CASSLYSSGGAHNEQFF
- | - | TRBV15 | CATSRDRGYGYTF
- | TRBD1 | TRBV5-1 | CASSLRGTGGLTEAFF
- | TRBD1 | TRBV2 | CASRGTAHAEKLFF
- | TRBD1 | TRBV9 | CASSVGDSSYEQYF
- | - | TRBV9 | CASSVTEANYGYTF
- | TRBD1 | TRBV19 | CASSRRIGDRVSNGYTF
- | - | TRBV30 | CAWRLTGAGPQHF
- | - | TRBV15 | CATSVGGYNEQFF
- | - | TRBV11-3 | CASSLDGAQGHEQFF
- | - | TRBV18 | CASSETATNEKLFF
few | - | TRBV7-9 | CASSLPGPTGLNTEAFF
- | - | TRBV4-1 | CASSQFKGADTQYF
- | TRBD2 | TRBV19 | CASSPILAGGYEQYF
- | TRBD1 | TRBV14 | CASSQSGTGGGYTF
- | TRBD1 | TRBV27 | CASSRGQGWRSEAFF
- | - | TRBV6-1 | CASSEGGPPYEQYF
- | TRBD2 | TRBV2 | CASSERLAGLKYNEQFF
- | - | TRBV30 | CAWRTDHYGYTF
- | - | TRBV2 | CASSEGGGTEAFF
- | - | TRBV6-5 | CASTRLSLYEQYF
- | TRBD1 | TRBV18 | CASSPRTGANTGELFF
- | - | TRBV2 | CASGEGINYGYTF
- | - | TRBV9 | CASSVESMGVGEAFF
- | TRBD1 | TRBV4-3 | CASSQTGTVPYEQYF
- | - | TRBV3-1/TRBV3-2 | CASSQVSVAGHQHLNYGYTF
- | - | TRBV28 | CATSFPGESEKLFF
- | - | TRBV30 | CAWSVRAGQPQHF
- | TRBD1 | TRBV7-2 | CASSFRDRGDTQYF
- | - | TRBV15 | CATSRSRLGGNTIYF
- | - | TRBV7-6 | CASSLEPGLAYEQYF
once | TRBD2 | TRBV28 | CASSPHGRRLETQYF
- | TRBD1 | TRBV23-1 | CASSPARGGSDSYEQYF
- | - | TRBV6-5 | CATQYQGRFNYGYTF
- | - | TRBV4-3 | CASSGTGGNGYTF
- | - | TRBV7-2 | CASSLFSGRSEKLFF
- | - | TRBV18 | CASSPTENTEAFF
- | TRBD1 | TRBV29-1 | CSVAPGPGGPLHF
- | TRBD1 | TRBV18 | CASPPTGQTNNEQFF
- | - | TRBV9 | CASSVGQGAVIF
- | - | TRBV5-5 | CASSPLGTLGNTIYF
few | TRBD1 | TRBV4-1 | CASSQLGQGRGNTIYF
- | TRBD1 | TRBV27 | CASSPRQGIYEQYF
- | - | TRBV7-9 | CASSLGWRSTDTQYF
- | TRBD2 | TRBV13 | CASSNRGLAGAQETQYF
- | - | TRBV9 | CASSTGDYSGNTIYF
- | TRBD1 | TRBV7-8 | CASTTGQGDSYEQYF
once | - | TRBV19 | CASSSSGEANQPQHF
- | - | TRBV29-1 | CSVSRVLRDTEAFF
- | - | TRBV3-1/TRBV3-2 | CASSLLGGRQETQYF
- | - | TRBV6-1 | CASSDEAYSPLHF
- | - | TRBV3-1/TRBV3-2 | CASSQRNYLLGNTGELFF
- | - | TRBV4-1 | CASSQSVGGGKNIQYF